The T cell receptor beta chain described here comes from a study of response to subunit inactivated influenza vaccine. Study outcomes and limitations: Researchers suggested that each seasonal influenza vaccination recruits few new T cells.

About this clonotype: Its antigen is undetermined.

CDR1 and CDR2 (germline): GTSNPN, SVGIG (reference sequence). CDR3 length: 14 residues. Trimming stripped 2 bases from V and 2 bases from J, with 12 bases between. TCRdb re-called the RT-PCR reads with MiXCR, one entry per CDR3 protein. The sample consists of 800,000 or so distinct CDR3 sequences, 21% of them appearing once. Sequences were derived from PBMCs from blood, sampled 5 days after vaccination. This sequence joins TRBV30 and TRBJ1-2, with D possibly matching TRBD1 (5 bases). The receptor comes from a man aged 50 to 60 who received an inactivated influenza vaccine. In nucleotides, the CDR3 is TGTGCCTGGAGTACCGCCGACAGCAACTATGGCTACACCTTC. Protein: CAWSTADSNYGYTF.